A single sample gave rise to the 22 T cell receptor beta chains below, sequenced in a study of T cell responses to AZD1222 COVID-19 vaccine. The protocol was immunoSEQ multiplex PCR, while the TCRdb copy is restricted to in-frame clones and leaves out a portion. In the table there are 150,000 or so clones, 88% of which are singletons. The material sequenced was peripheral blood, taken on day 0 of AZD1222 vaccination. These receptors were obtained from an adult in good health.

The chain employs TRBV5-4 and TRBJ2-5, with 9 bases matching TRBD2. The V gene end was trimmed by 6 bases and the J gene end by 0 bases; junction bases not matched to a gene: 9. Germline loops: CDR1 SGHNT, CDR2 YYREEE (reference sequence). This CDR3 region has 16 residues. DNA of the CDR3: TGTGCCAGCACCCTTCGCCTAGCGGGGAACCAAGAGACCCAGTACTTC. Protein product: CASTLRLAGNQETQYF.

The rearrangement uses TRBV4-2 and TRBJ1-1; possibly TRBD1 for D (6 bases). The CDR3 loop spans 14 amino acids. The germline CDR1 and CDR2 sequences are LGHNA and YNFKEQ. Trimming shortened V by 4 bases and J by 0 bases, and 9 bases separated the two germline ends. The CDR3 coding sequence is TGTGCCAGCAGCCCAGACAGGATGAACACTGAAGCTTTCTTT. Its translation: CASSPDRMNTEAFF.

As DNA, the CDR3 is TGTGCCAGCAGTGACGGCAGGGGAACCCATGAGCAGTTCTTC. This encodes CASSDGRGTHEQFF. The V gene is TRBV2, the J gene TRBJ2-1; weak D call: TRBD1 (6 bases). V dropped 3 bases and J dropped 8 bases, with 14 bases sitting between them. Germline assignment: CDR1 SNHLY and CDR2 FYNNEI. The length of the CDR3 is 14 residues.

This clone was seen a few times. The V call is TRBV4-3, the J call TRBJ1-5; no reliable D call. The CDR3 consists of 13 residues. Germline V gene sequence: CDR1 LGHNA, CDR2 YSLEER. V was cut by 0 bases and J by 6 bases, with 6 bases left in between. CDR3 region: CASSQDLGQPQHF. CDR3 nucleotide sequence: TGCGCCAGCAGCCAAGATTTGGGTCAGCCCCAGCATTTT.

This clone was observed a handful of times. The chain employs TRBV11-1 and TRBJ1-1; D gene unclear. This CDR3 has 13 residues. Germline loops: CDR1 SGHAT, CDR2 FQDESV (reference sequence). V was shortened by 2 bases and J by 5 bases, with 9 bases between the two germline ends. The CDR3 DNA reads as TGTGCCAGCAGCTTAAGACGGGAGACTGAAGCTTTCTTT. This encodes CASSLRRETEAFF.

This clone is medium-sized within its sample. This CDR3 is CASSQGQGSSYEQYF. CDR3 DNA: TGCGCCAGCAGCCAAGGACAGGGGAGCTCCTACGAGCAGTACTTC. This chain uses TRBV4-1 with TRBJ2-7, with 8 bases matching TRBD1. The junction had 2 bases not matched to a gene; V was cut back by 1 base and J by 0 bases. Germline V gives CDR1 MGHRA, CDR2 YSYEKL. The CDR3 totals 15 residues.

The chain combines TRBV28 with TRBJ1-2; D not certain. Germline V gene data show CDR1 as MDHEN and CDR2 as SYDVKM. This CDR3 is built from 13 residues. Trimming pared 8 bases from V and 0 bases from J, leaving 10 bases between. This CDR3 reads CASDTEANYGYTF. The CDR3 region has the DNA TGTGCCAGCGATACGGAAGCTAACTATGGCTACACCTTC.

The rearrangement uses TRBV19 and TRBJ1-4, with D tentatively TRBD1 (6 bases). Germline CDR1 and CDR2: LNHDA and SQIVND (reference sequence). This CDR3 comprises 15 residues. Trimming shortened V by 6 bases and J by 5 bases, and 16 bases separated the two germline ends. The CDR3 bases are TGTGCCAGTAGCAAAGGGGGGGTCGTAAATGAAAAACTGTTTTTT. Translated: CASSKGGVVNEKLFF.

The chain recombines TRBV6-4 with TRBJ1-5, with a weak D call TRBD1 (6 bases). Germline CDR1 and CDR2: MRHNA and SNTAGT. V lost 0 bases and J lost 2, with 8 bases in between. This CDR3 contains 15 residues. The CDR3 nucleotides read TGTGCCAGCAGTGACTCGAACAGGGGCAATCAGCCCCAGCATTTT. It translates to CASSDSNRGNQPQHF.

The chain links TRBV6-2 or TRBV6-3 to TRBJ2-7; 7 positions agree with TRBD1. The V and J ends lost 6 bases and 4 bases, in that order; junction bases with no gene match: 6. Germline V CDR1 and CDR2: MNHEY, SVGEGT. The CDR3 has 13 residues. The CDR3 bases are TGTGCCAGCAGCCTGGACAGGAAATACGAGCAGTACTTC. Residues: CASSLDRKYEQYF.

V gene TRBV7-6 combines with J gene TRBJ1-1, with D possibly TRBD1 on 6 matching bases. The CDR3 extends over 15 amino acids. Per germline, CDR1 SGHVS and CDR2 FNYEAQ. Trimming removed 2 bases from V and 5 bases from J, with 15 bases in between. CDR3 nucleotide sequence: TGTGCCAGCAGCTTAAGTGGCCAGGGGCAGACTGAAGCTTTCTTT. Its protein is CASSLSGQGQTEAFF.

The chain carries TRBV7-8 and TRBJ1-1, with D maybe TRBD1 (6 bases). The CDR3 runs 14 residues. With 7 bases removed from V and 2 bases from J, the gap between germline ends came to 14 bases. Germline V CDR1 and CDR2: SGHVS, FQNEAQ. The CDR3 bases are TGTGCCAGCACCCCGGGACATGCAAACACTGAAGCTTTCTTT. Protein: CASTPGHANTEAFF.

This clone was detected once. The rearrangement uses TRBV7-6 and TRBJ2-7; D is unclear. In germline, CDR1 is SGHVS, CDR2 FNYEAQ. Trimming left V 0 bases short and J 2 bases short, with 11 bases between. The CDR3 has 15 amino acids. The CDR3 here is CASSLAWEGPYEQYF. In DNA form, the CDR3 reads TGTGCCAGCAGCTTAGCGTGGGAAGGGCCCTACGAGCAGTACTTC.

The V call is TRBV6-1, the J call TRBJ1-5; D not certain. The germline V gene encodes CDR1 MNHNS and CDR2 SASEGT. V lost 2 bases, J lost 7 bases, and 9 bases lay in between. The length of the CDR3 is 13 residues. In DNA form, the CDR3 reads TGTGCCAGCAGTGAAATAACCCAACAGCCCCAGCATTTT. It is translated as CASSEITQQPQHF.

V usage is TRBV6-5 and J usage is TRBJ1-1; D perhaps matches TRBD1 (5 bases). V was pared by 0 bases and J by 4 bases, with 9 bases between. CDR1 is MNHEY and CDR2 is SVGAGI in the germline V gene. This CDR3 is 14 amino acids long. The CDR3 sequence: CASSYSMGGTEAFF. In nucleotides, the CDR3 is TGTGCCAGCAGTTACTCGATGGGGGGCACTGAAGCTTTCTTT.

A few counts support this clone. The rearrangement uses TRBV4-2 and TRBJ1-4; TRBD1 is a possible D gene (6 bases). Trimming left V 1 base short and J 2 bases short, with 17 bases between. Germline V CDR1 and CDR2: LGHNA, YNFKEQ. This CDR3 contains 18 residues. This CDR3 is CASSQGAGGGETNEKLFF. DNA of the CDR3: TGTGCCAGCAGCCAAGGGGCTGGGGGGGGCGAGACTAATGAAAAACTGTTTTTT.

The V and J genes are TRBV12-3 or TRBV12-4 and TRBJ2-7, with 7 bases fitting TRBD1. CDR3 length equals 13 residues. Trimming at V came to 6 bases and at J to 3 bases, leaving 5 bases not matched to a gene. The DNA for the CDR3 is TGTGCCAGCAGCTGGACAGGAGGCTACGAGCAGTACTTC. Amino acid sequence: CASSWTGGYEQYF.

V and J are TRBV6-2 or TRBV6-3 and TRBJ1-2, with a tentative D call TRBD1 (6 bases). Germline V gene data show CDR1 as MNHEY and CDR2 as SVGEGT. The V end lost 7 bases, the J end lost 8 bases, and 17 bases lay between the germline ends. This CDR3 has 13 residues. The CDR3 DNA reads as TGTGCCAGCATCCCCGGAGGGGGGAACGGCTACACCTTC. It encodes CASIPGGGNGYTF.

This rearrangement joins TRBV28 to TRBJ2-7; 11 bases are shared with TRBD1. CDR3 size: 14 residues. The V segment lost 4 bases and the J segment 3 bases; nucleotides outside the gene matches: 2. Germline-derived CDR1 and CDR2 are MDHEN and SYDVKM. The CDR3 spells CASSSGTGGYEQYF. In DNA, the CDR3 is TGTGCCAGCAGTTCCGGGACAGGGGGCTACGAGCAGTACTTC.

V usage is TRBV4-3 and J usage is TRBJ2-7; TRBD2 is a possible D gene (5 bases). This CDR3 has 14 amino acids. The V end lost 1 base, the J end lost 5 bases, and 12 bases lay between the germline ends. Germline V gene sequence: CDR1 LGHNA, CDR2 YSLEER. CDR3 protein: CASSQGTSSHEQYF. CDR3 DNA: TGCGCCAGCAGCCAAGGAACTAGTTCCCACGAGCAGTACTTC.

The chain joins TRBV4-1 to TRBJ1-4; D is unresolved. The CDR3 is 12 amino acids. V shed 3 bases and J shed 6 bases, with 5 bases lying between them. Looked up from germline, CDR1 is MGHRA and CDR2 is YSYEKL. Here the CDR3 reads CASSQGYEKLFF. The CDR3 DNA reads TGCGCCAGCAGCCAGGGTTATGAAAAACTGTTTTTT.

The chain carries TRBV6-5 and TRBJ2-7; TRBD1 agrees at 8 bases. CDR3 length equals 13 residues. Unmatched junction bases numbered 6, after V lost 4 bases and J lost 7 bases. The germline gives CDR1 MNHEY, CDR2 SVGAGI. Written as DNA, the CDR3 is TGTGCCAGCAGTTTTCAGGGGGCGGGGGAGCAGTACTTC. Amino acids: CASSFQGAGEQYF.